The text below deals with one T cell receptor beta chain. RNA in amounts of about 0.45 to 1 ug was reverse transcribed with random hexamers. TCRdb independently ran MiXCR on the immunoSEQ multiplex PCR reads; one entry per CDR3 protein. The sample includes 180,000 or so distinct CDR3 sequences, 90% to 95% seen only once; the top ten take about 0.13%. Negative isolation was applied to CD8+ and CD4+ T cells, and FACS enrichment was applied to TEMRA cells. The entry originates in a study of CD8 T cells in Susac syndrome. The CDR3 spans 14 residues. The germline gives CDR1 MDHEN, CDR2 SYDVKM. V lost 4 bases to trimming and J lost 3 bases; unmatched junction nucleotides: 1.

This chain uses TRBV28 with TRBJ2-2; 8 nucleotides match TRBD1. Material for sequencing was CD4+ T cells from PBMCs. This receptor was taken from a human donor in good health. As DNA, the CDR3 is TGTGCCAGCAGTTCCAGGGGGCACACCGGGGAGCTGTTTTTT. Its translation: CASSSRGHTGELFF.